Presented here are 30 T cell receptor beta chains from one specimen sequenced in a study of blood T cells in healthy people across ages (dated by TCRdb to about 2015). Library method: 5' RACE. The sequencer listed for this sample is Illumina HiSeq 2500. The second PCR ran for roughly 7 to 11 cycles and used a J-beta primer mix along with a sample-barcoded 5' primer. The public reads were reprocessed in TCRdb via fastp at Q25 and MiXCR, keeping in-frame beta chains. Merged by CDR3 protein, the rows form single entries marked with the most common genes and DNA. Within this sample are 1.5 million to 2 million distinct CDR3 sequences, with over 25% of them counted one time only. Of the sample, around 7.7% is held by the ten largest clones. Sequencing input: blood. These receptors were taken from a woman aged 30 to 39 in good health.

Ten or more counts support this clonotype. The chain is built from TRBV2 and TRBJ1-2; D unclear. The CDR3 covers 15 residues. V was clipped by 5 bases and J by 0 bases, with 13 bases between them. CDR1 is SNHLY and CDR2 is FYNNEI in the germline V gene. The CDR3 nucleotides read TGTGCCAGCAGTCCCTCCCTCGGGGCTAACTATGGCTACACCTTC. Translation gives CASSPSLGANYGYTF.

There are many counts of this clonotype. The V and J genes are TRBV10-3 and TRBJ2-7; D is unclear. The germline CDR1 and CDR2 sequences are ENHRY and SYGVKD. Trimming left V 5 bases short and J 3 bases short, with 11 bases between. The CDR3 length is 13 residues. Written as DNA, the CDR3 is TGTGCCATCAGTTCGGAGTCAGTCTACGAGCAGTACTTC. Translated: CAISSESVYEQYF.

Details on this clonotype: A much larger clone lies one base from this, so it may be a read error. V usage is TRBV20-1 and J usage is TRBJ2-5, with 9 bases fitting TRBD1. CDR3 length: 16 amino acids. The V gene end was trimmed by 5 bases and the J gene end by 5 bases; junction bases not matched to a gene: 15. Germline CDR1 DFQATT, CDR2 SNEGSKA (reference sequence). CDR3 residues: CSARQGGAEGGETQYF. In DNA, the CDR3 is TGCAGTGCTCGACAGGGGGGAGCGGAGGGTGGGGAGACCCAGTACTTC.

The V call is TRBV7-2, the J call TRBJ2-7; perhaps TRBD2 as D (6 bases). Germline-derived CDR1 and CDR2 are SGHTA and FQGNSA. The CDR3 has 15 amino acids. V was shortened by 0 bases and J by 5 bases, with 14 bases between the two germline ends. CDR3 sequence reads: CASSLALVGGDEQYF. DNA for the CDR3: TGTGCCAGCAGCTTAGCACTAGTGGGAGGCGACGAGCAGTACTTC.

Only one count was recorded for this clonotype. The CDR3 spells CASSVGPGEGDTQYF. The CDR3, as DNA: TGTGCCAGCAGCGTAGGTCCAGGGGAGGGAGATACGCAGTATTTT. The rearrangement links TRBV9 to TRBJ2-3; TRBD2 is a possible D gene (7 bases). Germline assignment: CDR1 SGDLS and CDR2 YYNGEE. The CDR3 spans 15 residues. Trimming left V 0 bases short and J 5 bases short, with 13 bases between.

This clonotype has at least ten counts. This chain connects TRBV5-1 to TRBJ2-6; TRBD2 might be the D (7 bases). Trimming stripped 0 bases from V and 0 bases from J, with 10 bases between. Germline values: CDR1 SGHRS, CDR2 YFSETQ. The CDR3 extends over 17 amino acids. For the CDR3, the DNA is TGCGCCAGCAGCTTGGCGGGGGGCGCCTCTGGGGCCAACGTCCTGACTTTC. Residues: CASSLAGGASGANVLTF.

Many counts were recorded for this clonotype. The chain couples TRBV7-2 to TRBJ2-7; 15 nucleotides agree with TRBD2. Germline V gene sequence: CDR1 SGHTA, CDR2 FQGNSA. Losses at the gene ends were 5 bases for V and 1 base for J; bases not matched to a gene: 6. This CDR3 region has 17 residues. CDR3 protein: CASSPWTSGGASYEQYF. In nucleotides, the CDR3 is TGTGCCAGCAGCCCTTGGACTAGCGGGGGGGCTTCCTACGAGCAGTACTTC.

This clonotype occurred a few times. CDR3 residues: CASSLLRTGAEQYF. The CDR3 nucleotides are TGCGCCAGCAGCTTGCTGAGAACAGGCGCCGAGCAGTACTTC. The chain recombines TRBV5-1 with TRBJ2-7, with a possible D match to TRBD1 (5 bases). Trimming cost V 1 base and J 6 bases, with 14 bases left between them. In germline, CDR1 is SGHRS, CDR2 YFSETQ. CDR3 length: 14 residues.

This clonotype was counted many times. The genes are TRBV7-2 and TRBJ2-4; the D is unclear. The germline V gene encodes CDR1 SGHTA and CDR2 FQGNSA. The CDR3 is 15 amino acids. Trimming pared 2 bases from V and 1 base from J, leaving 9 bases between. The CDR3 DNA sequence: TGTGCCAGCAGCTTAACTCTGGGTGCCAAAAACATTCAGTACTTC. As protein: CASSLTLGAKNIQYF.

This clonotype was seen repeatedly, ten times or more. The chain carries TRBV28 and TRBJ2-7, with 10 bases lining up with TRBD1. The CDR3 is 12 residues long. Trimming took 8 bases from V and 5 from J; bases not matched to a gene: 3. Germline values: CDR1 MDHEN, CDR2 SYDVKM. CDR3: CASGTGDHEQYF. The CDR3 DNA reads TGTGCCAGCGGGACAGGGGACCACGAGCAGTACTTC.

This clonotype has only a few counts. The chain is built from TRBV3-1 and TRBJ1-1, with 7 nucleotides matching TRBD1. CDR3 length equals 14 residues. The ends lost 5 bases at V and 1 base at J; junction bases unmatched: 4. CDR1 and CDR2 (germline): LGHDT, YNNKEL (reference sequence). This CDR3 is CASSERTGNTEAFF. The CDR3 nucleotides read TGTGCCAGCAGCGAGCGGACAGGGAACACTGAAGCTTTCTTT.

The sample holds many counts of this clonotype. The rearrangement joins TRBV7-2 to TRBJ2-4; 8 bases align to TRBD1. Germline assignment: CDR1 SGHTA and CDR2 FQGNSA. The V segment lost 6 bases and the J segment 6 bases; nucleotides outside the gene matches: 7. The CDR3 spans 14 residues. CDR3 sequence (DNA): TGTGCCAGCAGACTACTCGGGACAGGAAACATTCAGTACTTC. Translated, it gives CASRLLGTGNIQYF.

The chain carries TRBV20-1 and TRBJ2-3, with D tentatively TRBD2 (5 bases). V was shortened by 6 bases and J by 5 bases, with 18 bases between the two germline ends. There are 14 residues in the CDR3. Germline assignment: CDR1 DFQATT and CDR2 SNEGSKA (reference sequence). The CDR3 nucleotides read TGCAGTGCAAGGCGTTCTAGCCGTGTAGATACGCAGTATTTT. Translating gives CSARRSSRVDTQYF.

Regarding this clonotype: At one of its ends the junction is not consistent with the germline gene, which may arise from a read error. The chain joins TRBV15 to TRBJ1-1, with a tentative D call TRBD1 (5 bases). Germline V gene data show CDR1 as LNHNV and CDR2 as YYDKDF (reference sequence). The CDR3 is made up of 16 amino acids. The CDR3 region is CATSRYHPGLKTEAFF. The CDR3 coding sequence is TGTGCCACCAGCAGATATCATCCAGGGCTGAAAACTGAAGCTTTCTTT.

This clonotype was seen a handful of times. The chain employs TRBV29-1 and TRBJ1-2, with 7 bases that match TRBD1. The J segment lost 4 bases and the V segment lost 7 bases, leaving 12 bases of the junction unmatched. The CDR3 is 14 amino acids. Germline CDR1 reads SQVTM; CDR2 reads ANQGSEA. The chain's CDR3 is CSADSTGRGYGYTF. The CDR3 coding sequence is TGCAGCGCTGACTCGACAGGGCGAGGCTATGGCTACACCTTC.

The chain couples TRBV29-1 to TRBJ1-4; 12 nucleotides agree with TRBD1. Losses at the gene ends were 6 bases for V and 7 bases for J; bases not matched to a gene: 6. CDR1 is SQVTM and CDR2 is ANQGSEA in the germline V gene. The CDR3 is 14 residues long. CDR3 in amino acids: CSVGGQGAREKLFF. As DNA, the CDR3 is TGCAGCGTGGGGGGACAGGGGGCTCGTGAAAAACTGTTTTTT.

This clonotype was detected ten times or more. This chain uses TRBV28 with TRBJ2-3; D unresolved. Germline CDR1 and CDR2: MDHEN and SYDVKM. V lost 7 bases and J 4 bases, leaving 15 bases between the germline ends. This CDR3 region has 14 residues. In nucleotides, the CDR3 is TGTGCCAGCACCCCCTCTGCATTGGCAGATACGCAGTATTTT. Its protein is CASTPSALADTQYF. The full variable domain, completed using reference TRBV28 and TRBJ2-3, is DVKVTQSSRYLVKRTGEKVFLECVQDMDHENMFWYRQDPGLGLRLIYFSYDVKMKEKGDIPEGYSVSREKKERFSLILESASTNQTSMYLCASTPSALADTQYFGPGTRLTVL.

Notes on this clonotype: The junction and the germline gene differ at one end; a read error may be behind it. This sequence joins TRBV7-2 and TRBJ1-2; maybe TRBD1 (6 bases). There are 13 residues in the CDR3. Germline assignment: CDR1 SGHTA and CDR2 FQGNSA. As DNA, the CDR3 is TGTGCCGGCAGCTTTGGGGGCCGCTATGGCTACACCTTC. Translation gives CAGSFGGRYGYTF. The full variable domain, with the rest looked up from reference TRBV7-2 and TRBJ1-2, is GAGVSQSPSNKVTEKGKDVELRCDPISGHTALYWYRQSLGQGLEFLIYFQGNSAPDKSGLPSDRFSAERTGGSVSTLTIQRTQQEDSAVYLCAGSFGGRYGYTFGSGTRLTVV.

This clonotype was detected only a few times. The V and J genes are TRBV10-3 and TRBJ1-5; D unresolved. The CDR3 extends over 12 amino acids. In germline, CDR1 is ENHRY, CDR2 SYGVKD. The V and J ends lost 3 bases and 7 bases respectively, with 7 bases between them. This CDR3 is CAISDQRQPQHF. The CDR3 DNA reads TGTGCCATCAGTGACCAGAGACAGCCCCAGCATTTT.

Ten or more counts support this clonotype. This CDR3 is CASSRTETHYEQYF. CDR3 DNA: TGTGCCAGCAGTCGGACGGAAACCCACTACGAGCAGTACTTC. The rearrangement joins TRBV12-3 or TRBV12-4 to TRBJ2-7, with unresolved D. The CDR3 is 14 amino acids. V lost 5 bases to trimming and J lost 3 bases, with 14 bases between them.

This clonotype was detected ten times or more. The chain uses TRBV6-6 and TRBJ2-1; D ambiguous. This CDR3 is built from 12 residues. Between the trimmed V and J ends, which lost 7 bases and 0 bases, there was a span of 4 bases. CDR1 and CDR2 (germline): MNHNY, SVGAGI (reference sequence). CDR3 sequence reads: CASTDSYNEQFF. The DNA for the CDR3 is TGTGCCAGCACGGACTCCTACAATGAGCAGTTCTTC.

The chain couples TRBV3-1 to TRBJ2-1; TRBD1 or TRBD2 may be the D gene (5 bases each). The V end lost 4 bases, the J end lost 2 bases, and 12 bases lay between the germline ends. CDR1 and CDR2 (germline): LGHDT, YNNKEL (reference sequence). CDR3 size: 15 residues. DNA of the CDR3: TGTGCCAGCAGCCTGGGGGTTCCCCCCTACAATGAGCAGTTCTTC. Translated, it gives CASSLGVPPYNEQFF.

CDR3 bases: TGTGCCAGCAGCTTAGGACTAGCGGGGGGCCTAGAAGAGACCCAGTACTTC. Amino acids: CASSLGLAGGLEETQYF. The chain uses TRBV7-6 and TRBJ2-5; 13 bases line up with TRBD2. V gave up 1 base and J gave up 3 bases; unmatched junction bases: 5. The CDR3 sequence is 17 residues long. Germline values: CDR1 SGHVS, CDR2 FNYEAQ.

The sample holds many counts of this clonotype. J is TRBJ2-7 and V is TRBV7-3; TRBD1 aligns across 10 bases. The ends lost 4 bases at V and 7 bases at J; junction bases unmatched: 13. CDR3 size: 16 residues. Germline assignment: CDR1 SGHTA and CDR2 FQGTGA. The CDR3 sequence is CASSSHGGTGDWEQYF. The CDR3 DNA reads TGTGCCAGCAGCTCTCATGGGGGGACAGGGGACTGGGAGCAGTACTTC.

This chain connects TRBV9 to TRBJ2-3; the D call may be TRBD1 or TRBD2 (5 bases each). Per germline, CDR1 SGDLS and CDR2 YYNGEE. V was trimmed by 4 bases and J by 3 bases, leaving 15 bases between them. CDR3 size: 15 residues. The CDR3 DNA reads TGTGCCAGCAGCCGGGACCCAAGAGGGACAGATACGCAGTATTTT. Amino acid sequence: CASSRDPRGTDTQYF.

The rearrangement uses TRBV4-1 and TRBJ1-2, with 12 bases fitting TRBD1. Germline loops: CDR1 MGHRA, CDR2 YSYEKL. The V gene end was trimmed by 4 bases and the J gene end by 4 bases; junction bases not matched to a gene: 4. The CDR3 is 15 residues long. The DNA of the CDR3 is TGCGCCAGCAGCCCGGGGACAGGGGGCGTCTATGGCTACACCTTC. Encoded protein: CASSPGTGGVYGYTF.

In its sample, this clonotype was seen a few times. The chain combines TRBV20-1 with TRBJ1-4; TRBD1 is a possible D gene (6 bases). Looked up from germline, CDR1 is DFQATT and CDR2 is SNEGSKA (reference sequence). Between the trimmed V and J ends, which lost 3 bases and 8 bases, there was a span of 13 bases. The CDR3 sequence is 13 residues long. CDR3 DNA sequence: TGCAGTGCTAGTGATCCGAGGGGGGAAAAACTGTTTTTT. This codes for CSASDPRGEKLFF.

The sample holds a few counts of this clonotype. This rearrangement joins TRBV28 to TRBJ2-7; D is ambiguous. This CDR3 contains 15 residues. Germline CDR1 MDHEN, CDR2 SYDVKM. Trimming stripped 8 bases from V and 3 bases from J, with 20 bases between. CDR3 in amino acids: CASSLKDPSLYEQYF. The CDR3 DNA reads TGTGCCAGCTCCTTAAAGGACCCCTCCCTCTACGAGCAGTACTTC.

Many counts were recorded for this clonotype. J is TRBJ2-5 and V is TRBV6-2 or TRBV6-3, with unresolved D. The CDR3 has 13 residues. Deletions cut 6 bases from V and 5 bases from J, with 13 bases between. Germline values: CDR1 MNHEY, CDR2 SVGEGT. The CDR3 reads CASRSPYMETQYF. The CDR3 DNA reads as TGTGCCAGCAGGAGCCCCTACATGGAGACCCAGTACTTC.

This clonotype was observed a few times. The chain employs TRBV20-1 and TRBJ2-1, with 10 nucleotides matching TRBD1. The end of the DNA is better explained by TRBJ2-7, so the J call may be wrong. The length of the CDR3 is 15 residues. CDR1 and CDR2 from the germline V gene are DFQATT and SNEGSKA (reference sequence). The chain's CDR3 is CSAREATGGYNEQYF. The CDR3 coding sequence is TGCAGTGCTAGAGAGGCGACAGGGGGCTACAATGAGCAGTACTTC.